Below, one T cell receptor beta chain is given with its context. Its antigen remains unidentified. The data derive from a study of Ad26.COV2.S vaccination and SARS-CoV-2 variants. Overall study: Sample donor was a member of the COV1001 Ad26.COV2.S trial arm. Study observations and caveats: It was vaccine recipients, not placebo recipients, who had the higher spike-specific TCR breadth.

Repertoires were generated with immunoSEQ multiplex PCR, while TCRdb's copy carries only in-frame clones and drops some. The sample contains over 400,000 clones, 90% of which appear only once. Treatment defined: around 19 received Ad26.COV2.S at low or high dose, single or two shots; about 5 received placebo; per-sample allocation not given. The study sampled participants on day 63 after the first vaccine or placebo injection. Germline CDR1 SEHNR, CDR2 FQNEAQ (reference sequence). Trimming at V came to 5 bases and at J to 7 bases, leaving 8 bases not matched to a gene. CDR3 size: 15 residues. This TCR was recovered from a person between 18 and 65 years old who received the Ad26.COV2.S COVID-19 vaccine or a placebo. V gene TRBV7-9 combines with J gene TRBJ2-1, with 10 nucleotides matching TRBD2. The sample here was peripheral blood, taken in a trial of Ad26.COV2.S vaccine versus placebo. The CDR3 DNA follows: TGTGCCAGCAGCGTCACTAGCGGGGTATGGAATGAGCAGTTCTTC. It is translated as CASSVTSGVWNEQFF.